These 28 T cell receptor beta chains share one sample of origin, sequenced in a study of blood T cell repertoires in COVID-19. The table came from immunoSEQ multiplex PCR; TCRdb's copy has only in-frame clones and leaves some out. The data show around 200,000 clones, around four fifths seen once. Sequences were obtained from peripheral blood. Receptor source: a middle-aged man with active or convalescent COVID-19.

Here the CDR3 DNA reads TGTGCCAGCAGCTTTTCCGGGAGCGGGTCACCCCTCCACTTT. It codes for CASSFSGSGSPLHF. This chain joins TRBV7-9 and TRBJ1-6; D is unresolved. The V end was cut by 3 bases, the J end by 10 bases, with 13 bases between. Germline CDR1 is SEHNR and CDR2 is FQNEAQ (reference sequence). This CDR3 has 14 residues.

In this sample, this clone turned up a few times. The CDR3 DNA follows: TGCGCCAGCAGCCCCAAGGCGGGGGATTCCGGAAAACTGTTTTTT. Translating it yields CASSPKAGDSGKLFF. V is TRBV5-1 and J is TRBJ1-4, with D possibly TRBD1 on 5 matching bases. In germline, CDR1 is SGHRS, CDR2 YFSETQ. The V gene lost 4 bases and the J gene lost 10 bases, with 20 bases spanning the gap. CDR3 length: 15 amino acids.

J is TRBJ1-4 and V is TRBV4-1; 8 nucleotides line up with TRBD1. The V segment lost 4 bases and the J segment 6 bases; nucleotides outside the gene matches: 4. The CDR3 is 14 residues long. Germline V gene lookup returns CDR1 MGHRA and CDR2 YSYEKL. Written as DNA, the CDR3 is TGCGCCAGCAGCCTGACAGGGGATCATGAAAAACTGTTTTTT. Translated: CASSLTGDHEKLFF.

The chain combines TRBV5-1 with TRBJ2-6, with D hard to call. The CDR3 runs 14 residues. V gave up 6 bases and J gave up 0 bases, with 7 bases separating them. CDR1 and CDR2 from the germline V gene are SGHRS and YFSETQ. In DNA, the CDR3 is TGCGCCAGCACGGCGGACTCTGGGGCCAACGTCCTGACTTTC. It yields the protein CASTADSGANVLTF.

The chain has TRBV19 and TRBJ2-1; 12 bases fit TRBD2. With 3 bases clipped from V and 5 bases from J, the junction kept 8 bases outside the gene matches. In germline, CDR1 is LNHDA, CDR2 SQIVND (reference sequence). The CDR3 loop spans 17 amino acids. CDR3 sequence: CASSMIPRLAGDNEQFF. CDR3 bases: TGTGCCAGTAGTATGATTCCCCGACTAGCGGGAGACAATGAGCAGTTCTTC.

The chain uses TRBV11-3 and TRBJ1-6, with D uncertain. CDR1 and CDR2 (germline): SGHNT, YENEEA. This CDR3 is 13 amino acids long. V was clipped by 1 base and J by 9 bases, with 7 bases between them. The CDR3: CASSLGAVSPLHF. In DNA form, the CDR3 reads TGTGCCAGCAGCTTAGGAGCCGTTTCACCCCTCCACTTT.

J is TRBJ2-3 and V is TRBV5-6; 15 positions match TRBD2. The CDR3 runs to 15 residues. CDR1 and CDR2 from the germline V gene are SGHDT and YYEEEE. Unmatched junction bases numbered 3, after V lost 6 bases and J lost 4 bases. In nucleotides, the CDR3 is TGTGCCAGCACCGGACTAGCGGGAGGGGCAGATACGCAGTATTTT. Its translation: CASTGLAGGADTQYF.

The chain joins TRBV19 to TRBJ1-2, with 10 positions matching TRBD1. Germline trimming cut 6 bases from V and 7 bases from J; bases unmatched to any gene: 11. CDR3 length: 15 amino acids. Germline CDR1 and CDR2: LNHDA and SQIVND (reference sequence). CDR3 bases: TGTGCCAGTAGAAGAATGGGACAGGGGATCCCTGGCTACACCTTC. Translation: CASRRMGQGIPGYTF.

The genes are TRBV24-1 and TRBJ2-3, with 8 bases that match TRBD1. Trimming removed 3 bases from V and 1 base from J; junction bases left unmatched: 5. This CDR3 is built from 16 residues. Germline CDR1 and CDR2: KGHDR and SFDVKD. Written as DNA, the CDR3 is TGTGCCACCAGTGATGCGGACAGGGACGGCACAGATACGCAGTATTTT. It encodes CATSDADRDGTDTQYF.

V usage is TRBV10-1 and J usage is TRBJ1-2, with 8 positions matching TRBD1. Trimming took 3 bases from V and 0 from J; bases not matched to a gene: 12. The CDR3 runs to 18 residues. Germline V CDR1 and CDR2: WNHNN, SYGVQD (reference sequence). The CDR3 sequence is CASSETAGGPKANYGYTF. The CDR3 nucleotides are TGCGCCAGCAGTGAAACAGCAGGGGGCCCCAAAGCTAACTATGGCTACACCTTC.

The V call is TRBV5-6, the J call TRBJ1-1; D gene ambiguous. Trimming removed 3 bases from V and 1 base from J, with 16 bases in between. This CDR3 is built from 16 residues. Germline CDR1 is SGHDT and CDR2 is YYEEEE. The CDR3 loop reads CASSSPRWRGNTEAFF. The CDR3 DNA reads TGTGCCAGCAGCTCTCCAAGATGGCGAGGGAACACTGAAGCTTTCTTT.

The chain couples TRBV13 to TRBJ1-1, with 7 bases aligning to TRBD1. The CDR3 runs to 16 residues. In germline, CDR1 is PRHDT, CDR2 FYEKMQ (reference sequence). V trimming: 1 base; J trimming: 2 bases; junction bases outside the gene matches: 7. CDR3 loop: CASSLVGRGVNTEAFF. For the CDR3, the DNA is TGTGCCAGCAGCTTAGTAGGCAGGGGGGTTAACACTGAAGCTTTCTTT.

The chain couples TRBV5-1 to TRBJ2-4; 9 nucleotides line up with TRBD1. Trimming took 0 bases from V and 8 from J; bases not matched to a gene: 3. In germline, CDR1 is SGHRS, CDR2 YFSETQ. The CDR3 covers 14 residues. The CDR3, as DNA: TGCGCCAGCAGCTTGGACAGGGGGCAAGACATTCAGTACTTC. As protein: CASSLDRGQDIQYF.

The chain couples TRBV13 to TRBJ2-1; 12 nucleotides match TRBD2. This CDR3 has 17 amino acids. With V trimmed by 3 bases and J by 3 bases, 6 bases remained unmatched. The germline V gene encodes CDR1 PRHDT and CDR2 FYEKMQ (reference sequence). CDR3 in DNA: TGTGCCAGCAGCTTCCGGACTAGCGGGGATATCTACAATGAGCAGTTCTTC. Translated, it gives CASSFRTSGDIYNEQFF. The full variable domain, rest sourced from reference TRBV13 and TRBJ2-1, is AAGVIQSPRHLIKEKRETATLKCYPIPRHDTVYWYQQGPGQDPQFLISFYEKMQSDKGSIPDRFSAQQFSDYHSELNMSSLELGDSALYFCASSFRTSGDIYNEQFFGPGTRLTVL.

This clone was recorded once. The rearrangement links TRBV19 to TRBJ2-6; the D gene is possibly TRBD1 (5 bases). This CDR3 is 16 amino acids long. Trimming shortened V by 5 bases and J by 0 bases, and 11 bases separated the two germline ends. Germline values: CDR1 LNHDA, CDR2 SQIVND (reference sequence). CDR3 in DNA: TGTGCCAGTAGTTGGACATCTAGCTCTGGGGCCAACGTCCTGACTTTC. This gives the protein CASSWTSSSGANVLTF.

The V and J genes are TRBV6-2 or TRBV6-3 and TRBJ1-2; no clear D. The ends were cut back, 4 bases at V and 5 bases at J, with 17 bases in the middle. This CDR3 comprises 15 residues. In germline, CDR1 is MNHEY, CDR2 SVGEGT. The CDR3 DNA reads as TGTGCCAGCAGTTCTCGACCTGGAGAGATATATGGCTACACCTTC. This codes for CASSSRPGEIYGYTF.

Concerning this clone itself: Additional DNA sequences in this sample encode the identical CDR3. CDR3 nucleotides: TGTGCCATCAGTTTGGGACAGGGGGACTATGGCTACACCTTC. Amino acid sequence: CAISLGQGDYGYTF. V gene TRBV10-3 combines with J gene TRBJ1-2; TRBD1 matches at 11 bases. The CDR3 consists of 14 residues. V trimming: 5 bases; J trimming: 3 bases; junction bases outside the gene matches: 2. Germline CDR1 reads ENHRY; CDR2 reads SYGVKD.

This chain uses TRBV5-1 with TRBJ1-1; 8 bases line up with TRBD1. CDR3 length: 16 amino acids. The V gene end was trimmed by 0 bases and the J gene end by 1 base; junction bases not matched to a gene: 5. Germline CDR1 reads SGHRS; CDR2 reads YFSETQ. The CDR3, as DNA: TGCGCCAGCAGCTTGGCCCCGGACAGGGCGAACACTGAAGCTTTCTTT. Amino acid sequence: CASSLAPDRANTEAFF.

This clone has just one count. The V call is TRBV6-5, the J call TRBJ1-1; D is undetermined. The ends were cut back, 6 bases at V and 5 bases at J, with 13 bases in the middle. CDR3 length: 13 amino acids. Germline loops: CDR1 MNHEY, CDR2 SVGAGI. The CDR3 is CASSPTPPTEAFF. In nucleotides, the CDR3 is TGTGCCAGCAGCCCAACACCACCGACTGAAGCTTTCTTT.

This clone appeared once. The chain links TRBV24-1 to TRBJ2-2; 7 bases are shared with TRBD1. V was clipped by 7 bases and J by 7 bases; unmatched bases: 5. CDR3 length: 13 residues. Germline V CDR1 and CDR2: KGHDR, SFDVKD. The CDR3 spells CATSLQGIGELFF. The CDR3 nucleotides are TGTGCCACCAGCCTACAGGGGATCGGGGAGCTGTTTTTT.

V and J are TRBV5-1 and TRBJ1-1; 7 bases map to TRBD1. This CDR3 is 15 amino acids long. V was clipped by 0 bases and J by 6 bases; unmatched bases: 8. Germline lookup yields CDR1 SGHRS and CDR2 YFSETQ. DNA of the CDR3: TGCGCCAGCAGCTTGGTACAGGGGATCGGCGCTGAAGCTTTCTTT. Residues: CASSLVQGIGAEAFF.

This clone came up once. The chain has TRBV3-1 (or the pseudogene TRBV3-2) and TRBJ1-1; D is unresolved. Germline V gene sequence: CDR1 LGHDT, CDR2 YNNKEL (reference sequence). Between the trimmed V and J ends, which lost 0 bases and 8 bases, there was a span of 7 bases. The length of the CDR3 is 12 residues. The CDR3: CASSQEYSEAFF. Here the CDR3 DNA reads TGTGCCAGCAGCCAAGAATACTCCGAAGCTTTCTTT.

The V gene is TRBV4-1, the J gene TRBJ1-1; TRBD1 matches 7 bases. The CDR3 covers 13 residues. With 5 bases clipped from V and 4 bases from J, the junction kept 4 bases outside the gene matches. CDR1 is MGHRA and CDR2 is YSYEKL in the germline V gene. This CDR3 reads CASSSQGVTEAFF. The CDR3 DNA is TGCGCCAGCAGCTCCCAGGGGGTCACTGAAGCTTTCTTT.

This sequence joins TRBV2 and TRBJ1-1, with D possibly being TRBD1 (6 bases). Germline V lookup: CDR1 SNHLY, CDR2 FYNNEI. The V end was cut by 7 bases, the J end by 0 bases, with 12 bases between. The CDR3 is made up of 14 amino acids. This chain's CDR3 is CASKLDRMNTEAFF. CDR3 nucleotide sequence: TGTGCCAGCAAGCTGGACAGAATGAACACTGAAGCTTTCTTT.

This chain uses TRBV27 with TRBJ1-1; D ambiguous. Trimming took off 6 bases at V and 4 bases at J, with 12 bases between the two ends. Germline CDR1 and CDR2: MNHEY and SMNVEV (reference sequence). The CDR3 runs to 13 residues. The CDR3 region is CASRSQRVTEAFF. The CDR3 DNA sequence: TGTGCCAGCAGGAGTCAGAGGGTCACTGAAGCTTTCTTT.

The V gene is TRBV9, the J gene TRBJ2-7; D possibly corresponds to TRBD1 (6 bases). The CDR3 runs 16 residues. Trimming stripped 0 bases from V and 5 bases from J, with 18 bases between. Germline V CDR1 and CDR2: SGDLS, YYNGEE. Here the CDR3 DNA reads TGTGCCAGCAGCGTAGATCCAGGGGCGTCTTCCGACGAGCAGTACTTC. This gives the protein CASSVDPGASSDEQYF.

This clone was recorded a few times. CDR3 amino acids: CASSPDRGQRGNTIYF. The CDR3 DNA reads as TGTGCCAGCAGCCCCGACAGGGGGCAAAGAGGAAACACCATATATTTT. The chain couples TRBV7-9 to TRBJ1-3; the match to TRBD1 covers 10 bases. Per germline, CDR1 SEHNR and CDR2 FQNEAQ (reference sequence). V dropped 5 bases and J dropped 4; count of bases not matched to a gene: 8. This CDR3 contains 16 residues.

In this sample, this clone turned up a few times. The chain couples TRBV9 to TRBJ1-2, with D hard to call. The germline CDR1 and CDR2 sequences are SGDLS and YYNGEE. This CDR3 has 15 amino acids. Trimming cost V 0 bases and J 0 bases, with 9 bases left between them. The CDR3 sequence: CASSVAAGTNYGYTF. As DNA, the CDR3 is TGTGCCAGCAGCGTAGCTGCGGGAACTAACTATGGCTACACCTTC.